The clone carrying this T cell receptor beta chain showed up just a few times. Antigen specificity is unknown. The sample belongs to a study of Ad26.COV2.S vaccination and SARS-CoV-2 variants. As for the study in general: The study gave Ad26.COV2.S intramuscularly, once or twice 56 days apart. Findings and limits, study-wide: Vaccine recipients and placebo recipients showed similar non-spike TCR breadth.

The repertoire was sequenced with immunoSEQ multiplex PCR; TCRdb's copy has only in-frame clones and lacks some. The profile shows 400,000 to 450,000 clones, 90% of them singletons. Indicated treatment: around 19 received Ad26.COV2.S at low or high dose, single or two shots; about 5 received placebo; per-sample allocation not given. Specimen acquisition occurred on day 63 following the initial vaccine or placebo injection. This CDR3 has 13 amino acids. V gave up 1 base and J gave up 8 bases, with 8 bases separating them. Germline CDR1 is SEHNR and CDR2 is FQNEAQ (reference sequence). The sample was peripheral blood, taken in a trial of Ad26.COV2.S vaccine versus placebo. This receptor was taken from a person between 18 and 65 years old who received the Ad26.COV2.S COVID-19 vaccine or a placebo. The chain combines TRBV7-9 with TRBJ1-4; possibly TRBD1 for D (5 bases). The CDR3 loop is CASSLGSGEKLFF. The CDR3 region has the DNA TGTGCCAGCAGCTTAGGATCAGGGGAAAAACTGTTTTTT.